This T cell receptor (beta chain) was retrieved from a study of identical twins. This clonotype occurred many times. This CDR3 has 17 residues. CDR1 SGHRS and CDR2 YFSETQ come from the germline V gene. Germline trimming cut 4 bases from V and 2 bases from J; bases unmatched to any gene: 7. TCRdb reprocessed the 5' RACE reads with MiXCR, giving one entry per CDR3 protein. The data show about 250,000 distinct CDR3 sequences, about 8.9% seen once. Healthy Caucasians provided all donations. The sample was also linked to a second study, of yellow fever vaccine responses in identical twins.

The TCR was taken from a woman between 18 and 30 years old in good health. The sample consisted of CD8+ T cells sorted from blood. The chain uses TRBV5-1 and TRBJ2-1; 12 bases align to TRBD2. Here the CDR3 reads CASSGGLAGGPYNEQFF. CDR3 nucleotides: TGCGCCAGCAGCGGCGGCCTAGCGGGAGGGCCCTACAATGAGCAGTTCTTC.